The entry that follows covers one T cell receptor (beta chain) sequence. The germline CDR1 and CDR2 sequences are SGHRS and YFSETQ. CDR3 length: 13 residues. Unmatched junction bases numbered 10, after V lost 4 bases and J lost 10 bases. Individuals drawn from around 24 US areas were about 18 to 90 years old. Participant reports of clinical history set cohort assignment. The sample comes from a study of blood T cell repertoires in COVID-19. Study information: The study drew acute and convalescent COVID-19 samples from the United States, Italy and Spain.

The assay was immunoSEQ multiplex PCR, and TCRdb's table has in-frame clones only and misses some. Of some 180,000 clones listed, less than 85% are singletons. The rearrangement links TRBV5-1 to TRBJ1-1, with 7 nucleotides matching TRBD1. This TCR was sampled from a woman in her sixties or seventies with acute COVID-19. The sequenced sample was PBMCs or T cells enriched from blood (not recorded which). CDR3 nucleotide sequence: TGCGCCAGCAGCCCCCCCCAGGGGGAGGCAGCTTTCTTT. Translated, it gives CASSPPQGEAAFF. The variable domain in full, with the rest retrieved from reference TRBV5-1 and TRBJ1-1, is KAGVTQTPRYLIKTRGQQVTLSCSPISGHRSVSWYQQTPGQGLQFLFEYFSETQRNKGNFPGRFSGRQFSNSRSEMNVSTLELGDSALYLCASSPPQGEAAFFGQGTRLTVV.